This entry describes one TCR beta chain. This clonotype was detected a few times. Its antigen remains undetermined. Per-base qualities were not stored, and no clone one base away is much larger. This specimen comes from a study of response to subunit inactivated influenza vaccine (dated by TCRdb to the late 2010s). For the wider study: The study used deep quantitative T cell receptor repertoire profiling to track responses to a trivalent subunit inactivated influenza vaccine. What the study reported, not specific to this receptor: It was suggested by the authors that each seasonal influenza vaccination may recruit only a limited number of new T cells.

Via the germline V gene (reference sequence), CDR1 is LGHDT and CDR2 YNNKEL. V sheds 4 bases and J sheds 8 bases, leaving 17 bases between their ends. The CDR3 contains 15 residues, cysteine and phenylalanine counted. The entry retains the CDR3 DNA only, 45 bases that are in frame from base 1. The library was obtained by RT-PCR. The sequencing machine was an Illumina HiSeq 2500. Using fastp trimming at Q25 and MiXCR clonotype assembly, TCRdb reanalyzed the public sequencing data and kept in-frame beta chains. Every CDR3 protein is listed once, alongside the most common genes and DNA of its rows. This sample lists roughly 570,000 distinct CDR3 sequences; 13% to 15% were detected once. The ten most abundant clones make up more than 9.5% of the sample.

The rearranged segments are TRBV3-1 and TRBJ1-4, and possibly TRBD1, on 5 matching bases. Sequenced material: PBMCs from blood, taken about 13 days after vaccination. This sequence originates from a man over 45 who received an inactivated influenza vaccine. Donor details come from another sample of the same person, matched by shared clones. The DNA reads as follows: TGTGCCAGCAGCCTGTCCGGGACTTTGGGGGAAAAACTGTTTTTT. This gives the protein CASSLSGTLGEKLFF.